A selection of T cell receptor beta chains follows, all from one sample in a study of T cell responses to AZD1222 COVID-19 vaccine. Sequencing was performed with immunoSEQ multiplex PCR; in TCRdb, only in-frame clones are kept and a portion is missing. Among about 140,000 clones, approximately 90% were seen once, and the ten largest hold about 3%. Material: peripheral blood, obtained on day 0 of AZD1222 vaccination. Source of these receptors: an adult in good health. Each CDR3 is given with its conserved first and last residue. Each record gives: clone size, J gene, D gene, V gene, CDR3 protein, CDR3 DNA. A D gene is named only where the DNA matches it firmly. Some rows mark clone size as missing; the rest say once, few, many or name a class of expanded clone.

>-|TRBJ2-2|-|TRBV5-5
CASSQGGVPGELFF
TGTGCCAGCAGTCAAGGCGGGGTTCCCGGGGAGCTGTTTTTT
>-|TRBJ2-1|-|TRBV6-2/TRBV6-3
CASSYPDHNNEQFF
TGTGCCAGCAGTTACCCGGACCACAACAATGAGCAGTTCTTC
>-|TRBJ1-5|TRBD1|TRBV28
CASRPDRGLYQPQHF
TGTGCCAGCAGACCGGACAGGGGACTGTATCAGCCCCAGCATTTT
>once|TRBJ2-3|TRBD2|TRBV7-2
CAESGLEVDTQYF
TGTGCCGAAAGCGGACTAGAGGTCGATACGCAGTATTTT
>-|TRBJ1-6|TRBD1|TRBV6-1
CASSADRVSYNSPLHF
TGTGCCAGCAGTGCAGACAGGGTGAGCTATAATTCACCCCTCCACTTT
>-|TRBJ1-1|-|TRBV7-3
CASSLYRDTEAFF
TGTGCCAGCAGCTTATACCGGGACACTGAAGCTTTCTTT
>-|TRBJ2-7|TRBD1|TRBV7-2
CASSLRRDSLGSYEQYF
TGTGCCAGCAGCTTACGTAGGGACAGCCTGGGCTCCTACGAGCAGTACTTC
>-|TRBJ1-2|-|TRBV4-2
CASRAKGTSGGYTF
TGTGCCAGCAGAGCCAAGGGTACCTCCGGTGGCTACACCTTC
>-|TRBJ2-3|-|TRBV5-8
CASSPLGGWKADTQYF
TGTGCCAGCAGCCCGTTGGGGGGCTGGAAAGCAGATACGCAGTATTTT
>-|TRBJ1-5|-|TRBV4-1
CASSPTGLPNQPQHF
TGCGCCAGCAGCCCAACGGGGCTGCCAAATCAGCCCCAGCATTTT
>-|TRBJ2-3|TRBD2|TRBV27
CASSLLSGGSTDTQYF
TGTGCCAGCAGTTTACTTAGCGGGGGAAGCACAGATACGCAGTATTTT
>-|TRBJ2-3|-|TRBV7-2
CASRFAPSTDTQYF
TGTGCCAGCAGGTTTGCCCCCAGCACAGATACGCAGTATTTT
>-|TRBJ1-3|-|TRBV2
CASGGTGPSGNTIYF
TGTGCCAGCGGGGGGACTGGCCCCTCTGGAAACACCATATATTTT
>-|TRBJ2-1|-|TRBV11-3
CASSSGTPLDKQFF
TGTGCCAGCAGCTCCGGGACTCCACTTGATAAGCAGTTCTTC
>few|TRBJ2-2|-|TRBV28
CASSLVGATGELFF
TGTGCCAGCAGTTTAGTGGGGGCCACCGGGGAGCTGTTTTTT
>-|TRBJ1-1|TRBD1|TRBV6-5
CASEPGQGSTEAFF
TGTGCCAGCGAACCGGGACAGGGATCCACTGAAGCTTTCTTT
>-|TRBJ1-1|-|TRBV5-1
CASSAYRNTEAFF
TGCGCCAGCAGCGCCTATAGGAACACTGAAGCTTTCTTT
>-|TRBJ2-2|TRBD1|TRBV29-1
CSVLGGPGELFF
TGCAGCGTTCTAGGGGGCCCCGGGGAGCTGTTTTTT